This record looks at one T cell receptor beta chain sequence and its context. The study ran its PCR with 60 Vbeta and 13 Jbeta primers. The protocol was immunoSEQ multiplex PCR, while the TCRdb copy is restricted to in-frame clones and leaves out a portion. The data contain fewer than 150,000 clones, 75% to 90% of them singletons. Trimming shortened V by 3 bases and J by 8 bases, and 14 bases separated the two germline ends. The CDR3 sequence is 14 residues long. Germline CDR1 is LNHDA and CDR2 is SQIVND (reference sequence). This sample is part of a study of cytomegalovirus exposure and HLA in healthy donors.

V and J are TRBV19 and TRBJ2-1, with D maybe TRBD2 (5 bases). The receptor's source is a female donor in good health and CMV-seronegative. Sequencing used PBMCs. CDR3 DNA sequence: TGTGCCAGTAGTATTATGACCGGGGTCGATGAGCAGTTCTTC. Its translation is CASSIMTGVDEQFF.